The source of this T cell receptor (beta chain) is a study of T cell responses to AZD1222 COVID-19 vaccine. This clone was seen many times. Here immunoSEQ multiplex PCR was the method, and the copy in TCRdb shows in-frame clones only, minus some. The sample lists about 120,000 clones; more than 85% were seen once. The sample consisted of peripheral blood, taken 28 days after the second AZD1222 dose. The clonotype originates from an adult who received the AZD1222 COVID-19 vaccine.

CDR3 amino acids: CASSLGGSYEQYF. The CDR3 DNA is TGTGCCAGCAGCTTAGGGGGCAGCTACGAGCAGTACTTC. The rearrangement links TRBV11-3 to TRBJ2-7; perhaps TRBD1 as D (5 bases). This CDR3 has 13 residues. The V and J ends lost 1 base and 3 bases respectively, with 7 bases between them. CDR1 SGHNT and CDR2 YENEEA come from the germline V gene.